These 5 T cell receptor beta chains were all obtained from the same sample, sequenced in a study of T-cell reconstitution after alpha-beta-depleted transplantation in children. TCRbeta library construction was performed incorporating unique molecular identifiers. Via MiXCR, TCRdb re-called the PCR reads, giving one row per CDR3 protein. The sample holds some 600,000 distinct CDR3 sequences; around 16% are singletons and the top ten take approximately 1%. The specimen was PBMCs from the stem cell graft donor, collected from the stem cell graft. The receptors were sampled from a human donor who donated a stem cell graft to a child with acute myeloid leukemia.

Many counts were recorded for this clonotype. Written as DNA, the CDR3 is TGCGCCAGCAGCTTGGTGAACAGGATGGCTGAAGCTTTCTTT. Its protein product is CASSLVNRMAEAFF. The chain carries TRBV5-1 and TRBJ1-1, with D perhaps matching TRBD1 (5 bases). Germline-derived CDR1 and CDR2 are SGHRS and YFSETQ. V was pared by 0 bases and J by 6 bases, with 12 bases between. The CDR3 is 14 residues long.

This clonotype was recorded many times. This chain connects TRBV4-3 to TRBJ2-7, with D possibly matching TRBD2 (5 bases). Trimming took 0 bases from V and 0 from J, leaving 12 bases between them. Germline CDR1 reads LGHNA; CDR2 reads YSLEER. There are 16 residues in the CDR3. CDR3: CASSQDRRGLSYEQYF. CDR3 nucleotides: TGCGCCAGCAGCCAAGACAGGAGAGGACTCTCCTACGAGCAGTACTTC.

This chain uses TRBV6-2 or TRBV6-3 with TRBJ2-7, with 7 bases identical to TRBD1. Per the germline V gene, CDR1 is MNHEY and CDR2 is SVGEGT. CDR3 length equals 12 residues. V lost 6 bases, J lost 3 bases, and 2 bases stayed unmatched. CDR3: CASRGQYYEQYF. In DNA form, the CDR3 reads TGTGCCAGCAGGGGACAGTACTACGAGCAGTACTTC.

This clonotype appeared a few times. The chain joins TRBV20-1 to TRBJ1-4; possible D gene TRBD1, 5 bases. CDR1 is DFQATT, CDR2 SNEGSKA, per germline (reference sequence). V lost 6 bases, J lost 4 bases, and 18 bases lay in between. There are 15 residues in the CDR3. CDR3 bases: TGCAGTGCCGAACGTCCGGGACGGCTTAATGAAAAACTGTTTTTT. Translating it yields CSAERPGRLNEKLFF.

This chain's CDR3 is CASSTFDRATGELFF. DNA for the CDR3: TGTGCCAGCAGCACCTTTGACAGGGCCACCGGGGAGCTGTTTTTT. This chain uses TRBV5-4 with TRBJ2-2; 7 bases map to TRBD1. The junction had 7 bases not matched to a gene; V was cut back by 4 bases and J by 4 bases. Looked up from germline, CDR1 is SGHNT and CDR2 is YYREEE (reference sequence). The CDR3 spans 15 residues.